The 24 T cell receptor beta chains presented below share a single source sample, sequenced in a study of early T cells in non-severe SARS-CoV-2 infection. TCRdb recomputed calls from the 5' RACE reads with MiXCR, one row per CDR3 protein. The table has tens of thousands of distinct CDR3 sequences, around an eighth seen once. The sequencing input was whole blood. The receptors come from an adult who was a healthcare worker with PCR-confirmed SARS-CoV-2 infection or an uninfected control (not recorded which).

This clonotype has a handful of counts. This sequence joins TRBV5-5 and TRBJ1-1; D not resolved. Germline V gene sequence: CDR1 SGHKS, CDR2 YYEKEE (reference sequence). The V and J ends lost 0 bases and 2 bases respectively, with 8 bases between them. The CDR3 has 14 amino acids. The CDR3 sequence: CASSLVTENTEAFF. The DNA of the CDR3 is TGTGCCAGCAGCTTGGTTACGGAAAACACTGAAGCTTTCTTT.

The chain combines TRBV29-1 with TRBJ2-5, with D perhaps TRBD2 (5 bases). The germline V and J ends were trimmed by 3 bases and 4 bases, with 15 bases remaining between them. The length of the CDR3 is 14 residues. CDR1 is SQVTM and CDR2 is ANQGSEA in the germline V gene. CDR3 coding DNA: TGCAGCGTTGAGGGAGTAGGGCCTGGAGAGACCCAGTACTTC. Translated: CSVEGVGPGETQYF. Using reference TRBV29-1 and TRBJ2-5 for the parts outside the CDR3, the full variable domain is SAVISQKPSRDICQRGTSLTIQCQVDSQVTMMFWYRQQPGQSLTLIATANQGSEATYESGFVIDKFPISRPNLTFSTLTVSNMSPEDSSIYLCSVEGVGPGETQYFGPGTRLLVL.

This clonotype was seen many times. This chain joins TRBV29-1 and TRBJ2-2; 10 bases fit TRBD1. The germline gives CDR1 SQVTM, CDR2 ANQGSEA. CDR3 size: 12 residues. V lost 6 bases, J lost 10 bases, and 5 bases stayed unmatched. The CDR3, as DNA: TGCAGCGTCGGGACAGGGGTTGAGGAGCTGTTTTTT. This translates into CSVGTGVEELFF.

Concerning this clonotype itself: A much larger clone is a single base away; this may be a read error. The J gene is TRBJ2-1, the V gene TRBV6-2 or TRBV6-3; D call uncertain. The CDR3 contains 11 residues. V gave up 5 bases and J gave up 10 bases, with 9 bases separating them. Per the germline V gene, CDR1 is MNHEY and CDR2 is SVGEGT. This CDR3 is CASSISYEQFF. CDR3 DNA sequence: TGTGCCAGCAGTATAAGCTACGAGCAGTTCTTC.

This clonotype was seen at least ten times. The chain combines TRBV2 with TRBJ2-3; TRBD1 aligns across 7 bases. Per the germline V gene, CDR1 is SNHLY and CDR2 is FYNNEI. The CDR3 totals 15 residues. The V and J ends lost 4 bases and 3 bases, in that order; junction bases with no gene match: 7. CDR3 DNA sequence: TGTGCCAGCAGTGTTGAGGGGGCTCGGACAGATACGCAGTATTTT. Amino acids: CASSVEGARTDTQYF.

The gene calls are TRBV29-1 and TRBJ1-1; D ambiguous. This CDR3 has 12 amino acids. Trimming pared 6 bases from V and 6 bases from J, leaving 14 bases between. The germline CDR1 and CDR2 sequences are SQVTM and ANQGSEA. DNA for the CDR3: TGCAGCGTCCCAAGCGCGTTCTCTGAAGCTTTCTTT. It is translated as CSVPSAFSEAFF.

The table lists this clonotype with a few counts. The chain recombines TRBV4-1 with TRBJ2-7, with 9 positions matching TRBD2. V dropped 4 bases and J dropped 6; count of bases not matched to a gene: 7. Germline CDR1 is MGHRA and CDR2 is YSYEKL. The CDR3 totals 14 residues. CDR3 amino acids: CASSPGAGGREQYF. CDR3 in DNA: TGCGCCAGCAGCCCTGGCGCGGGAGGGCGCGAGCAGTACTTC.

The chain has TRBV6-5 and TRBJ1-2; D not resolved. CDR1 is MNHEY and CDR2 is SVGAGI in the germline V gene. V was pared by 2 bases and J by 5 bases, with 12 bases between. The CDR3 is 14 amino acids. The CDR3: CASSYMVGGYGYTF. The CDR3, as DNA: TGTGCCAGCAGTTACATGGTGGGAGGGTATGGCTACACCTTC.

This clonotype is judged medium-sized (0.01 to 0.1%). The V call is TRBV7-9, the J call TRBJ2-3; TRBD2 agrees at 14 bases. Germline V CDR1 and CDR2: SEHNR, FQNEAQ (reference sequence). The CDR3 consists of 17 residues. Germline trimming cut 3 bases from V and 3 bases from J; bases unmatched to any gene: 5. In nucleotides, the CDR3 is TGTGCCAGCAGCTTTGGGACTAGCGGGAGTCGGACAGATACGCAGTATTTT. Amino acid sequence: CASSFGTSGSRTDTQYF.

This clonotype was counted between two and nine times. CDR3 nucleotide sequence: TGTGCCTGGTCGGCAGATACGCAGTATTTT. Its translation is CAWSADTQYF. The chain recombines TRBV30 with TRBJ2-3; D call uncertain. The ends were cut back, 5 bases at V and 4 bases at J, with 4 bases in the middle. In germline, CDR1 is GTSNPN, CDR2 SVGIG (reference sequence). The CDR3 runs to 10 residues.

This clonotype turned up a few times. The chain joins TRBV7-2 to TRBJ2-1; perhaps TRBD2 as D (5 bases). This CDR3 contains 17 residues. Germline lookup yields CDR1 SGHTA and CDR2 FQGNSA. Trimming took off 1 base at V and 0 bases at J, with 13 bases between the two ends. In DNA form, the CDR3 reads TGTGCCAGCAGCTTAGAAGCGGTTATATCCTCCTACAATGAGCAGTTCTTC. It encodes CASSLEAVISSYNEQFF.

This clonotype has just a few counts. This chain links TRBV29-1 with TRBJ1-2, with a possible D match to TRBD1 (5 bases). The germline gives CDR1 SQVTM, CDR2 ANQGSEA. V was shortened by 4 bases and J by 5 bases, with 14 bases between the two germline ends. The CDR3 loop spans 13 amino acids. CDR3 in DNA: TGCAGCGTTGGGACAACGGGATCTTATGGCTACACCTTC. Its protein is CSVGTTGSYGYTF. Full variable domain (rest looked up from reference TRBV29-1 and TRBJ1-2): SAVISQKPSRDICQRGTSLTIQCQVDSQVTMMFWYRQQPGQSLTLIATANQGSEATYESGFVIDKFPISRPNLTFSTLTVSNMSPEDSSIYLCSVGTTGSYGYTFGSGTRLTVV.

This chain's CDR3 is CSARDREKLFF. The CDR3 coding sequence is TGCAGTGCTAGAGATAGGGAAAAACTGTTTTTT. The chain combines TRBV20-1 with TRBJ1-4; D gene unclear. The CDR3 consists of 11 residues. Deletions cut 0 bases from V and 8 bases from J, with 4 bases between. CDR1 is DFQATT, CDR2 SNEGSKA, per germline (reference sequence).

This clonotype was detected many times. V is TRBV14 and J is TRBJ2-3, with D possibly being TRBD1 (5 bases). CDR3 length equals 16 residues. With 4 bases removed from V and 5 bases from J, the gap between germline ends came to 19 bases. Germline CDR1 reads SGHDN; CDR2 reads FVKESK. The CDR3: CASSRRAFKGLDTQYF. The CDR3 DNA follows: TGTGCCAGCAGCCGCCGGGCCTTCAAGGGGTTAGATACGCAGTATTTT.

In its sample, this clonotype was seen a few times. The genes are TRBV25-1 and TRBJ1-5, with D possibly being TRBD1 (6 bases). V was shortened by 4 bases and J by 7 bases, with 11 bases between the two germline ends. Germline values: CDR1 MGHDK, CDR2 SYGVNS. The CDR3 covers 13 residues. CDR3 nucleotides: TGTGCCAGCAGTGCGGGACACGCGCAGCCCCAGCATTTT. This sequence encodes CASSAGHAQPQHF.

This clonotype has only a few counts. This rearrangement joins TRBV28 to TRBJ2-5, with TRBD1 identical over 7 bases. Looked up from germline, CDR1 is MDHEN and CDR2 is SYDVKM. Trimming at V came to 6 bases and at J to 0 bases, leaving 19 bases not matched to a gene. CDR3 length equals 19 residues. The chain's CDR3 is CASSRGFRGPNPNQETQYF. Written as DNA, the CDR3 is TGTGCCAGCAGCAGGGGGTTCCGGGGTCCCAATCCAAACCAAGAGACCCAGTACTTC.

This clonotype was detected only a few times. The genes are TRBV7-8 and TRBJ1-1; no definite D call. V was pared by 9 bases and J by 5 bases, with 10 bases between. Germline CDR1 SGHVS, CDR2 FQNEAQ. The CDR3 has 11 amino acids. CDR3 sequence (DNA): TGTGCCAGTAGGCGTGGGACTGAAGCTTTCTTT. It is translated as CASRRGTEAFF.

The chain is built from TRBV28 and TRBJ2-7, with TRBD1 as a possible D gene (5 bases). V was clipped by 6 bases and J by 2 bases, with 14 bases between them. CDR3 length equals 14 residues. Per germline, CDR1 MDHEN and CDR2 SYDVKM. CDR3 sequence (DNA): TGTGCCAGCAGCTACTGGGCAGGGACCTACGAGCAGTACTTC. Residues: CASSYWAGTYEQYF.

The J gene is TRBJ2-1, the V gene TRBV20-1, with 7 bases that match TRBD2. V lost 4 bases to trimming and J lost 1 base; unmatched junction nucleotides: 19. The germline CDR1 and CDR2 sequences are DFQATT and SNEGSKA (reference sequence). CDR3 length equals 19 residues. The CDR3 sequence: CSANPSRGTRGRSYNEQFF. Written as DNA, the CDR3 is TGCAGTGCTAACCCTTCCCGAGGGACTCGCGGGAGATCCTACAATGAGCAGTTCTTC.

CDR3 region: CASSQTGTGFYNEQFF. CDR3 in DNA: TGCGCCAGCAGCCAAACCGGGACAGGTTTCTACAATGAGCAGTTCTTC. The gene calls are TRBV4-1 and TRBJ2-1; 8 positions agree with TRBD1. J was trimmed by 3 bases and V by 2 bases; bases with no gene match: 6. Per germline, CDR1 MGHRA and CDR2 YSYEKL. The CDR3 consists of 16 residues.

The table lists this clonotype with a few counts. Here the CDR3 reads CASSSDAIPGQDREKLFF. CDR3 in DNA: TGCGCCAGCAGCTCGGATGCGATCCCGGGACAGGATCGGGAAAAACTGTTTTTT. V is TRBV5-1 and J is TRBJ1-4, with 8 bases aligning to TRBD1. With 3 bases clipped from V and 8 bases from J, the junction kept 18 bases outside the gene matches. This CDR3 is built from 18 residues. Germline loops: CDR1 SGHRS, CDR2 YFSETQ.

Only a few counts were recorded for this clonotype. In DNA form, the CDR3 reads TGTGCCAGCAGCATCTCTAGCGCTGGCGCAGATACGCAGTATTTT. This encodes CASSISSAGADTQYF. The chain is built from TRBV7-3 and TRBJ2-3; possibly TRBD2 for D (6 bases). The CDR3 sequence is 15 residues long. The ends were cut back, 5 bases at V and 4 bases at J, with 16 bases in the middle. Looked up from germline, CDR1 is SGHTA and CDR2 is FQGTGA.

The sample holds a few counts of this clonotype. Written as DNA, the CDR3 is TGTGCCAGCAGTTGGTCCGGAAACACTGAAGCTTTCTTT. Translation: CASSWSGNTEAFF. This rearrangement joins TRBV6-5 to TRBJ1-1; D gene uncertain. The germline V gene encodes CDR1 MNHEY and CDR2 SVGAGI. This CDR3 region has 13 residues. The V and J ends lost 4 bases and 2 bases respectively, with 8 bases between them.

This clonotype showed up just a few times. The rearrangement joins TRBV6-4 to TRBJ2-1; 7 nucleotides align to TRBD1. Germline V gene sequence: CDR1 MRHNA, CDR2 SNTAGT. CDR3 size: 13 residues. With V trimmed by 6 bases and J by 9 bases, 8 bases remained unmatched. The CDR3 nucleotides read TGTGCCAGCAGAAAGGACAGGAGCGCTGAGCAGTTCTTC. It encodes CASRKDRSAEQFF.